This T cell receptor beta chain was identified during a study of OX40 agonist ivuxolimab in advanced cancers. Looking at the study overall: The dose-escalation cohort was about 80% male, with a mean age of about 56 years, ranging about 23 to 90. The study, taken as a whole, reports: Nonresponders, in some cases, also had low normalized T-cell clonal expansion. Relatively little clonal expansion, among the lowest observed, appeared in partial responders at 0.1-3.0 mg/kg.

This CDR3 is 14 amino acids long. CDR1 MDHEN and CDR2 SYDVKM come from the germline V gene. Trimming took off 6 bases at V and 4 bases at J, with 13 bases between the two ends. The method was immunoSEQ multiplex PCR; TCRdb's version includes in-frame clones alone and lacks a portion of them. Among tens of thousands of clones listed, around four fifths were seen once. On this clone itself: The antigen is unknown.

The sample in question was CD4+ or CD8+ T cells sorted from blood, obtained in a trial of the OX40 agonist ivuxolimab. This chain joins TRBV28 and TRBJ1-5; TRBD1 is a possible D gene (6 bases). This clonotype originated in an adult with an advanced solid tumor such as melanoma, head and neck, liver or kidney cancer. The DNA of the CDR3 is TGTGCCAGCAGCTTGGACAGCCCGAATCAGCCCCAGCATTTT. It yields the protein CASSLDSPNQPQHF.